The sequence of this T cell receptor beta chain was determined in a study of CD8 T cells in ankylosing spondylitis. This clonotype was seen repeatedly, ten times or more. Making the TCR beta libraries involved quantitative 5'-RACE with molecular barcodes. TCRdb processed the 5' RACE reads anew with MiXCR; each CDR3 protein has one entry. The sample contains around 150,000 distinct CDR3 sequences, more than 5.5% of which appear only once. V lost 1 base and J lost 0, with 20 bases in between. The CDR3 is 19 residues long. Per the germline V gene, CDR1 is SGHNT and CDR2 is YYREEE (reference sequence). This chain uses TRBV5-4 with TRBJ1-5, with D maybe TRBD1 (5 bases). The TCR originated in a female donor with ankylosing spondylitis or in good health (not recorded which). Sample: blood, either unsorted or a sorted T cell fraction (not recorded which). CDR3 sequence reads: CASSLNSGPGDYSNQPQHF. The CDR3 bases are TGTGCCAGCAGCTTGAACTCCGGCCCGGGGGATTATAGCAATCAGCCCCAGCATTTT. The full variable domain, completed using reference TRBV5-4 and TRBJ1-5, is ETGVTQSPTHLIKTRGQQVTLRCSSQSGHNTVSWYQQALGQGPQFIFQYYREEENGRGNFPPRFSGLQFPNYSSELNVNALELDDSALYLCASSLNSGPGDYSNQPQHFGDGTRLSIL.